This TCR beta chain appears in the sequencing data of a study of monozygotic twins with inflammatory bowel disease. Findings of the study overall: Twin pairs that were concordant did not differ from discordant pairs in repertoire similarity, possibly from limited power.

The CDR3 runs to 14 residues. The germline gives CDR1 SEHNR, CDR2 FQNEAQ (reference sequence). In regard to this clonotype: The antigen is unknown.

For each CDR3 protein, TCRdb gives one entry from its re-call of the 5' RACE reads, without DNA. There are 330,000 or so distinct CDR3 sequences in the sample, with around 2% held by the top ten. This clonotype originated in a human donor with ulcerative colitis or Crohn's disease, or a healthy co-twin of an affected twin (not recorded which). V usage is TRBV7-9 and J usage is TRBJ1-3; checking the TCRdb D call of TRBD1 is not possible without DNA. Sequences were obtained from blood. This chain's CDR3 is CASSRRGRGDTIYF.